The 4 T cell receptor beta chains listed next were all sequenced from one sample in a study of blood T cell repertoires in COVID-19. The data were produced by immunoSEQ multiplex PCR, yet TCRdb's version contains in-frame clones alone and is incomplete. This table holds 30,000 to 40,000 clones, 90% found once. Sequencing was carried out using peripheral blood. All receptors derive from a man in his 60s with active or convalescent COVID-19.

The chain employs TRBV23-1 and TRBJ2-1, with 13 positions matching TRBD2. TRBV23-1 is an ORF for which the function is uncertain. V was pared by 2 bases and J by 3 bases, with 10 bases of the junction left unmatched. The CDR3 is 19 amino acids. The CDR3 sequence is CASSQRETSGRACYNEQFF. The CDR3 DNA reads as TGCGCCAGCAGTCAACGGGAAACTAGCGGGAGGGCCTGCTACAATGAGCAGTTCTTC.

The V gene is TRBV19, the J gene TRBJ1-3; no definite D call. Deletions cut 5 bases from V and 2 bases from J, with 13 bases between. Germline CDR1 reads LNHDA; CDR2 reads SQIVND (reference sequence). CDR3 length: 15 amino acids. CDR3 sequence reads: CASSSPQATGNTIYF. The CDR3 nucleotides are TGTGCCAGTAGTTCTCCCCAAGCGACTGGAAACACCATATATTTT.

The chain joins TRBV6-1 to TRBJ2-7; weak D call: TRBD1 (5 bases). Between the trimmed V and J ends, which lost 3 bases and 3 bases, there was a span of 15 bases. Germline assignment: CDR1 MNHNS and CDR2 SASEGT. CDR3 size: 15 residues. The chain's CDR3 is CASSDYGAGHYEQYF. The DNA of the CDR3 is TGTGCCAGCAGTGATTATGGGGCAGGGCACTACGAGCAGTACTTC.

This chain links TRBV2 with TRBJ1-1; possible D gene TRBD1, 6 bases. V was pared by 4 bases and J by 10 bases, with 13 bases between. The length of the CDR3 is 12 residues. Per the germline V gene, CDR1 is SNHLY and CDR2 is FYNNEI. CDR3: CASSVQGKRAFF. In nucleotides, the CDR3 is TGTGCCAGCAGTGTTCAGGGGAAGCGAGCTTTCTTT.